This paragraph covers one T cell receptor (beta chain) sequence. Here immunoSEQ multiplex PCR was the method, and the copy in TCRdb shows in-frame clones only, minus some. The sample consists of roughly 2 million clones, approximately 94% of them appearing once. The entry originates in a study of shared clonotypes between healthy human individuals. V was trimmed by 6 bases and J by 5 bases, leaving 13 bases between them. Germline values: CDR1 MNHNS, CDR2 SASEGT. This CDR3 contains 13 residues. This receptor was obtained from a man younger than 35 in good health. This chain links TRBV6-1 with TRBJ1-1, with D tentatively TRBD1 (5 bases). The source material was naive CD4+ T cells sorted from blood. The sample's subset: CD45RA+ positively selected. CDR3 region: CASSDEGLTEAFF. CDR3 bases: TGTGCCAGCAGCGACGAGGGGTTGACTGAAGCTTTCTTT.